The following is a TCR beta chain sequence with its context. What it binds is not known. This specimen belongs to a study of post-analysis software for immune sequencing data. Overall study results and limits: Comparison of patients with controls showed 5 or 6 TRBV segments more frequent in patients, TRBV5-6, TRBV5-1 and TRBV20-1 among them.

This CDR3 is built from 15 residues. Germline V gene sequence: CDR1 SNHLY, CDR2 FYNNEI. The V segment lost 6 bases and the J segment 4 bases; nucleotides outside the gene matches: 6. The library was made from cDNA and included unique molecular identifiers. TCRdb itself ran the PCR reads through MiXCR, one entry per CDR3 protein. This repertoire shows fewer than 850,000 distinct CDR3 sequences, 25% to 30% found once; its top ten account for approximately 0.6%. V and J are TRBV2 and TRBJ1-1; 12 bases fit TRBD1. The TCR sequence derives from a girl aged 10 to 17 with multiple sclerosis. Sequencing was performed on blood. Here the CDR3 DNA reads TGTGCCAGCAGCAGGGACAGGGGGCGCGTCACTGAAGCTTTCTTT. This gives the protein CASSRDRGRVTEAFF.